Each of the 8 T cell receptor beta chains below was sequenced from the same sample in a study of blood T cell repertoires in COVID-19. Repertoires were generated with immunoSEQ multiplex PCR, while TCRdb's copy carries only in-frame clones and drops some. This sample carries approximately 220,000 clones, more than 65% of them seen once, and the ten largest clones take around 8%. The sample was peripheral blood. The receptor source for this set is an elderly woman with acute or convalescent COVID-19.

This clone has just a few counts. CDR3 amino acids: CASTPRTSGSLEQYF. CDR3 DNA: TGTGCCAGCACCCCAAGGACTAGCGGGAGTCTCGAGCAGTACTTC. The V and J genes are TRBV28 and TRBJ2-7; TRBD2 matches 13 bases. The CDR3 is made up of 15 amino acids. CDR1 and CDR2 (germline): MDHEN, SYDVKM. Trimming cost V 7 bases and J 6 bases; bases outside gene matches: 9.

The CDR3 nucleotides read TGTGCCAGCAGCACTAGGGACTACAACAAAGGAAATACGCAGTATTTT. Translating gives CASSTRDYNKGNTQYF. The chain uses TRBV3-1 (or the pseudogene TRBV3-2) and TRBJ2-3, with 7 bases lining up with TRBD2. This CDR3 is built from 16 residues. J was trimmed by 7 bases and V by 5 bases; bases with no gene match: 15. Germline V gene data show CDR1 as LGHDT and CDR2 as YNNKEL (reference sequence).

The chain carries TRBV30 and TRBJ2-7; 13 positions agree with TRBD2. The CDR3 sequence is 14 residues long. The V gene's germline CDR1 is GTSNPN and CDR2 SVGIG (reference sequence). Trimming at V came to 3 bases and at J to 3 bases, leaving 2 bases not matched to a gene. The CDR3 DNA is TGTGCCTGGAGACTAGCGGGAGGGGGCTACGAGCAGTACTTC. Protein: CAWRLAGGGYEQYF.

J is TRBJ1-5 and V is TRBV6-6, with TRBD1 matching 12 bases. V lost 8 bases and J lost 0; bases outside the gene matches: 5. CDR3 length: 16 residues. Germline CDR1 and CDR2: MNHNY and SVGAGI (reference sequence). In DNA, the CDR3 is TGTGCCAGCGGGACAGGGGGCGGATATAGCAATCAGCCCCAGCATTTT. It specifies CASGTGGGYSNQPQHF.

The CDR3 sequence is CAWSVRDRGPPNTGELFF. DNA of the CDR3: TGTGCCTGGAGTGTCCGGGACAGGGGGCCCCCGAACACCGGGGAGCTGTTTTTT. The chain carries TRBV30 and TRBJ2-2, with 12 nucleotides matching TRBD1. Germline CDR1 is GTSNPN and CDR2 is SVGIG (reference sequence). V dropped 0 bases and J dropped 0; count of bases not matched to a gene: 5. The CDR3 is 18 residues long.

This rearrangement joins TRBV2 to TRBJ2-1, with a weak D call TRBD2 (5 bases). CDR1 is SNHLY, CDR2 FYNNEI, per germline. CDR3 length: 16 residues. Trimming took off 7 bases at V and 2 bases at J, with 18 bases between the two ends. The CDR3 DNA reads TGTGCCAGCAAGCCCCTAGCTAGCCTTACCTACAATGAGCAGTTCTTC. It translates to CASKPLASLTYNEQFF.

Note on this clone: A read error may produce the germline difference seen at one junction end. The chain joins TRBV7-9 to TRBJ2-7; D perhaps matches TRBD2 (6 bases). CDR3 length: 13 residues. Germline V CDR1 and CDR2: SEHNR, FQNEAQ (reference sequence). The CDR3 DNA reads as TGTGCCAGCAGCTTGGGAGGACCTCCCAATGATAGCTTC. Amino acid sequence: CASSLGGPPNDSF.

The genes are TRBV6-6 and TRBJ1-4; TRBD1 aligns across 8 bases. After removal of 5 bases from V and 5 bases from J, the junction contained 4 bases not matched to a gene. The CDR3 loop spans 14 amino acids. The germline gives CDR1 MNHNY, CDR2 SVGAGI (reference sequence). CDR3 sequence (DNA): TGTGCCAGCAGTACAGGGGGAAGCAATGAAAAACTGTTTTTT. The encoded protein is CASSTGGSNEKLFF.